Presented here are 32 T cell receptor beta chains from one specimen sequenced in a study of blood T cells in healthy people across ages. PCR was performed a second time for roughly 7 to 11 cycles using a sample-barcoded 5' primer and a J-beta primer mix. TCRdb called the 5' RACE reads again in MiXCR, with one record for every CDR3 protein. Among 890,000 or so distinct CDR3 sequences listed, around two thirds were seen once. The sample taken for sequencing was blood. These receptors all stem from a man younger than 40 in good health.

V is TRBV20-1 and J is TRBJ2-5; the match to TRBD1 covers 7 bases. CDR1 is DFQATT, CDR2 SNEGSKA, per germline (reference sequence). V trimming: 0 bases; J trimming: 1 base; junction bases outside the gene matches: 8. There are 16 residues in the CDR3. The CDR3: CSARDRPGQPQETQYF. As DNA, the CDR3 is TGCAGTGCTAGAGATCGTCCGGGACAGCCCCAAGAGACCCAGTACTTC.

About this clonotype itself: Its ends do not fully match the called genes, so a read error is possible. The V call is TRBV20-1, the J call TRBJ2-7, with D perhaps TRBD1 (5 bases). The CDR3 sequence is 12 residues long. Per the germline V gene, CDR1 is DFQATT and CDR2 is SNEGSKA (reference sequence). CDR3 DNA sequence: TGCAGTGCTAGACCAGGGTTGAGTGAGCAGTACTTT. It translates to CSARPGLSEQYF.

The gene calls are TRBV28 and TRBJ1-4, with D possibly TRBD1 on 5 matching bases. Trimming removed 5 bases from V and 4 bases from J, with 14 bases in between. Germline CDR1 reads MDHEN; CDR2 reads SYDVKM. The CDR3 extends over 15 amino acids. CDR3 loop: CASSLVKGHNEKLFF. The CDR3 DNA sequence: TGTGCCAGCAGTCTCGTCAAGGGGCATAATGAAAAACTGTTTTTT.

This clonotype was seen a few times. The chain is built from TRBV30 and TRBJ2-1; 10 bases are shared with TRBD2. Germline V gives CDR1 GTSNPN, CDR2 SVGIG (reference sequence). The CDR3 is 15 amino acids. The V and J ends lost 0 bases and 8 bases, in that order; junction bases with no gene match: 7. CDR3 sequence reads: CAWSVRAGGLDEQFF. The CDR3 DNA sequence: TGTGCCTGGAGTGTGCGAGCGGGGGGGTTGGATGAGCAGTTCTTC.

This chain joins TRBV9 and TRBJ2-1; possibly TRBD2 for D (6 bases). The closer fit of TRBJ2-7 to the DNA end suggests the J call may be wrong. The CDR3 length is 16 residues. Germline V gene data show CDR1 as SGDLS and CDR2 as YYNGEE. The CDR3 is CASSVEATRSYNEQYF. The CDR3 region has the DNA TGTGCCAGCAGCGTAGAAGCGACTAGATCCTACAATGAGCAGTACTTC.

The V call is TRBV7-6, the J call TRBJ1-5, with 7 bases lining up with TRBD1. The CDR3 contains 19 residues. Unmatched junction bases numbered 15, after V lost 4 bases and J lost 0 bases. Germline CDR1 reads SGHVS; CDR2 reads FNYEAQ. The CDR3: CASSSSPGQIFHSNQPQHF. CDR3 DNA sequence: TGTGCCAGCAGCTCCTCCCCGGGACAGATATTTCATAGCAATCAGCCCCAGCATTTT.

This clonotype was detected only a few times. DNA of the CDR3: TGCGCCAGCAGCCACTTAGCGGACTCCTACAATGAGCAGTTCTTC. Encoded protein: CASSHLADSYNEQFF. The gene calls are TRBV4-3 and TRBJ2-1; D possibly corresponds to TRBD2 (6 bases). Trimming shortened V by 3 bases and J by 0 bases, and 9 bases separated the two germline ends. This CDR3 region has 15 residues. The germline CDR1 and CDR2 sequences are LGHNA and YSLEER.

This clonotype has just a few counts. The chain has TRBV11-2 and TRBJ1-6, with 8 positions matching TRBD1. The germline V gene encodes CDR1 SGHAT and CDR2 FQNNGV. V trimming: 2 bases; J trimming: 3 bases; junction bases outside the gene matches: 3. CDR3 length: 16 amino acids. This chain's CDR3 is CASSLQGAGYNSPLHF. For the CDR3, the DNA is TGTGCCAGCAGCTTACAGGGGGCCGGCTATAATTCACCCCTCCACTTT.

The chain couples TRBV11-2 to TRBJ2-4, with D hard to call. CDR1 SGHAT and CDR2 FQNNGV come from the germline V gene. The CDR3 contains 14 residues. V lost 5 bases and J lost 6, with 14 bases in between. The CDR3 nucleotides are TGTGCCAGCAGCGTTTTAGATTTTGGAAACATTCAGTACTTC. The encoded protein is CASSVLDFGNIQYF. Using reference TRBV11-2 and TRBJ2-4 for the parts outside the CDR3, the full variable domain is EAGVAQSPRYKIIEKRQSVAFWCNPISGHATLYWYQQILGQGPKLLIQFQNNGVVDDSQLPKDRFSAERLKGVDSTLKIQPAKLEDSAVYLCASSVLDFGNIQYFGAGTRLSVL.

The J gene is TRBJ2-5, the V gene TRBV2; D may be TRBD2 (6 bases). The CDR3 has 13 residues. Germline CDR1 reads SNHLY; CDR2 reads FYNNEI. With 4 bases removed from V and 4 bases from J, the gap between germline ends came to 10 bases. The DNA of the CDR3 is TGTGCCAGCAGTGGACTAGATGGAGAGACCCAGTACTTC. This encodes CASSGLDGETQYF.

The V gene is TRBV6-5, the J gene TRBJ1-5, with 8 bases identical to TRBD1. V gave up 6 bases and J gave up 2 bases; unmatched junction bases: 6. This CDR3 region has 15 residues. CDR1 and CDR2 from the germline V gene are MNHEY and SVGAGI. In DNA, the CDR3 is TGTGCCAGCAGCAAGGACAGGGCGGGCAATCAGCCCCAGCATTTT. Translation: CASSKDRAGNQPQHF.

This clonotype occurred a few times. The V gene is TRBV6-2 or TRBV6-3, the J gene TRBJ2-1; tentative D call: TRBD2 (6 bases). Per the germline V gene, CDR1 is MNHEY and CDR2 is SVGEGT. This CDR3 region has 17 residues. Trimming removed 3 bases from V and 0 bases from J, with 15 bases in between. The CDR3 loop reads CASSYGLTTSSYNEQFF. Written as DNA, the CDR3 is TGTGCCAGCAGTTATGGACTAACCACGAGCTCCTACAATGAGCAGTTCTTC.

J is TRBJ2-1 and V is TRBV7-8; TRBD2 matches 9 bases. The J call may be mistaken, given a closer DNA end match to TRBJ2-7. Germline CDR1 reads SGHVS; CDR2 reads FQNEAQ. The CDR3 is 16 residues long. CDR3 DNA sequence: TGTGCCAGCAGCTTAGGGGGTAGCGGGAGCTACAATGAGCAGTACTTC. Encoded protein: CASSLGGSGSYNEQYF.

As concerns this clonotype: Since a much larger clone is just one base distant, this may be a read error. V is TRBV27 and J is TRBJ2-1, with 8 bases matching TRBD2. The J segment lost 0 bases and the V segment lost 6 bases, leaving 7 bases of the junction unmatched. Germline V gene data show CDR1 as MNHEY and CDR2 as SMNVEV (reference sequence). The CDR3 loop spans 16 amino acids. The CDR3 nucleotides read TGTGCCAGCAGCCCAGGGGCGGGGGGCTCCTACAATGAGCAGTTCTTC. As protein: CASSPGAGGSYNEQFF.

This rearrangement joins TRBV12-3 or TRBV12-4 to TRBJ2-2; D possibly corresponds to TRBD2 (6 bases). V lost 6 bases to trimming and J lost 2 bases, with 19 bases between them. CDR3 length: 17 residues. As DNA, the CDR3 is TGTGCCAGCAGCCCGCCGGTGGGGGGAGAAAACACCGGGGAGCTGTTTTTT. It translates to CASSPPVGGENTGELFF.

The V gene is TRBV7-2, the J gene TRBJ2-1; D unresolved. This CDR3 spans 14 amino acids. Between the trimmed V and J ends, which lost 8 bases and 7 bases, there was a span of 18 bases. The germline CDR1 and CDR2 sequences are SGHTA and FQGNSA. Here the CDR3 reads CASEYGRSRNEQFF. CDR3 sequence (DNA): TGTGCCAGCGAGTATGGCCGCAGCAGGAATGAGCAGTTCTTC. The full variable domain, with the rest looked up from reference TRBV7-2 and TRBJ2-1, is GAGVSQSPSNKVTEKGKDVELRCDPISGHTALYWYRQSLGQGLEFLIYFQGNSAPDKSGLPSDRFSAERTGGSVSTLTIQRTQQEDSAVYLCASEYGRSRNEQFFGPGTRLTVL.

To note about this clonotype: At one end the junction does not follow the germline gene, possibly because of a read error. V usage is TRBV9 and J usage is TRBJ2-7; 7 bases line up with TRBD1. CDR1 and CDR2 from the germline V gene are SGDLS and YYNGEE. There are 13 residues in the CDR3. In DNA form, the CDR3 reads TGTGTCAGCAGCCCAAGGACAGGATACGAGCAGTACTTC. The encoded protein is CVSSPRTGYEQYF.

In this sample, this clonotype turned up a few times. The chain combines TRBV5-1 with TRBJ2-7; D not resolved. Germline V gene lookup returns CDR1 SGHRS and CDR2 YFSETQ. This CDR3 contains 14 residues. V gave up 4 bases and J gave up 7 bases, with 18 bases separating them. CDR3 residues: CASSVRLSYNEQYF. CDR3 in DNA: TGCGCCAGCAGCGTGAGGCTGAGTTACAATGAGCAGTACTTC.

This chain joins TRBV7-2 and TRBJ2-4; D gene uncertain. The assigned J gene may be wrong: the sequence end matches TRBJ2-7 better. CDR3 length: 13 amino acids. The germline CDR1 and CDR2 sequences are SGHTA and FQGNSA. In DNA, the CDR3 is TGTGCCAGCAGCCCATACACGGCGAGCGAGCAGTACTTC. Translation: CASSPYTASEQYF.

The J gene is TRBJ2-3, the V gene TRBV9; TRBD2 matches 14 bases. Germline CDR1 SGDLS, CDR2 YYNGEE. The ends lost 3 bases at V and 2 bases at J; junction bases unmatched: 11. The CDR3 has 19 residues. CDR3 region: CASSAMGTSGGLNTDTQYF. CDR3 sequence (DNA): TGTGCCAGCAGCGCCATGGGGACTAGCGGGGGCCTAAACACAGATACGCAGTATTTT.

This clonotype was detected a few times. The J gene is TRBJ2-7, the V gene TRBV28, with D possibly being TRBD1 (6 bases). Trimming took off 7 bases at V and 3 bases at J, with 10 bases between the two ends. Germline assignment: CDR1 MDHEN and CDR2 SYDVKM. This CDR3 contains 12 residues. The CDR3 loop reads CASTGQIYEQYF. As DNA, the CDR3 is TGTGCCAGCACTGGACAGATCTACGAGCAGTACTTC.

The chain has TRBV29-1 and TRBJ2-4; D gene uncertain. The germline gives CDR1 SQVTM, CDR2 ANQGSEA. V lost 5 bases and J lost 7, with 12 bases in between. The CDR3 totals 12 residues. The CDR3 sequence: CSVSNSENIQYF. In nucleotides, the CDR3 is TGCAGCGTTAGTAACAGCGAGAACATTCAGTACTTC.

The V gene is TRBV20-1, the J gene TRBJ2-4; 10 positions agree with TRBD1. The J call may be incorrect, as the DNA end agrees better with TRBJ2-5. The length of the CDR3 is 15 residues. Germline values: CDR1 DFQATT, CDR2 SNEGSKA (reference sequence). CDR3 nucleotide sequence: TGCAGTGCTACCCCGGGACAGGGGAACCAAGAGACCCAGTACTTC. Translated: CSATPGQGNQETQYF.

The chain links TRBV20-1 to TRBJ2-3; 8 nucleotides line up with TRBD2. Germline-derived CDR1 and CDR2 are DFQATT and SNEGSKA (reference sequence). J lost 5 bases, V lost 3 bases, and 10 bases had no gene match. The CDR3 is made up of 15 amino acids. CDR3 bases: TGCAGTGCTAGGCACGCGGGGGGATCAGTAGATACGCAGTATTTT. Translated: CSARHAGGSVDTQYF.

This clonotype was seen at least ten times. CDR3: CASSFAETQYF. CDR3 bases: TGTGCCAGCAGTTTTGCAGAGACCCAGTACTTC. This sequence joins TRBV27 and TRBJ2-5; no reliable D call. V was pared by 3 bases and J by 4 bases, with 3 bases between. CDR3 length: 11 residues. From germline, CDR1 is MNHEY and CDR2 SMNVEV (reference sequence).

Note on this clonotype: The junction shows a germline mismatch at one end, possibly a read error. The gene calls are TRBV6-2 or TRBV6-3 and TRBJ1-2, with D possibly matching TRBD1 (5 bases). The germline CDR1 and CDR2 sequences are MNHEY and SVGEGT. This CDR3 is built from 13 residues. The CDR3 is CASSYDSLYGYTF. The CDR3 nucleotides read TGTGCCAGTAGTTACGACAGCCTCTATGGCTACACCTTC.

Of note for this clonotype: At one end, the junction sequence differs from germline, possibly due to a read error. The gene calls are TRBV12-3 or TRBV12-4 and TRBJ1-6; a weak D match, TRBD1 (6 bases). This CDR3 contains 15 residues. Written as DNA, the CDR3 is TGTGCCAACAGTCCCAGACAGGTCTTTAATTCACCCCTCCACTTT. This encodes CANSPRQVFNSPLHF.

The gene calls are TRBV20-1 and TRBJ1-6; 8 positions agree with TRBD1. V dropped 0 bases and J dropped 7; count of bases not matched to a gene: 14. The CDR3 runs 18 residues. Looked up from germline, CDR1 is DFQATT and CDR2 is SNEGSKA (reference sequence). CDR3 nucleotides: TGCAGTGCTAGAGATCCAGGGGGCGCAAGCAATTGGAATTCACCCCTCCACTTT. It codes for CSARDPGGASNWNSPLHF.

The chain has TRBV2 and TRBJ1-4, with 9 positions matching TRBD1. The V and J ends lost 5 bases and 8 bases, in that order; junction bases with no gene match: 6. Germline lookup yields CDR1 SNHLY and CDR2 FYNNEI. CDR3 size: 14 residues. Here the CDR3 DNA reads TGTGCCAGCAGTATACAGGGGGCGAGGGAAAAACTGTTTTTT. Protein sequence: CASSIQGAREKLFF.

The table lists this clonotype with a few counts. The CDR3 here is CASSPGRPGEQFF. CDR3 nucleotide sequence: TGTGCCAGCAGCCCCGGCCGGCCCGGCGAGCAGTTCTTC. The V gene is TRBV9, the J gene TRBJ2-1, with D uncertain. Germline CDR1 SGDLS, CDR2 YYNGEE. V was shortened by 4 bases and J by 10 bases, with 15 bases between the two germline ends. This CDR3 region has 13 residues.

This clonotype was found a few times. Written as DNA, the CDR3 is TGTGCCAGCAGCTCTCTACCCCCTACTAGCGGGGGCGGAGAGACCCAGTACTTC. Protein: CASSSLPPTSGGGETQYF. The rearrangement links TRBV7-2 to TRBJ2-7; 11 positions agree with TRBD2. Judging by the DNA end, TRBJ2-5 fits better; the J call may be wrong. Germline CDR1 SGHTA, CDR2 FQGNSA. The CDR3 spans 18 residues.

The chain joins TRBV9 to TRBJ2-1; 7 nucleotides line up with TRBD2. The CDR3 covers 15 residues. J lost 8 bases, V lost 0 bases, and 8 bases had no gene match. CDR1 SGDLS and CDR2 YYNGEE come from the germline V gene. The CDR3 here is CASSVASGVVYEQFF. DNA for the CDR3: TGTGCCAGCAGCGTAGCCAGCGGGGTAGTATATGAGCAGTTCTTC.